A few counts support the clone carrying this TCR beta chain. The data derive from a study of blood T cell repertoires in COVID-19. On the study more broadly: Acute and convalescent COVID-19 samples came from the United States, Italy and Spain. Sources were T cells, B-cell-depleted T cells, or PBMCs; the material itself was cDNA or gDNA.

Authors' data handling: Estimation of nucleated cell counts was performed using reference gene primer amplification. Sequencing used immunoSEQ multiplex PCR; TCRdb keeps in-frame clones, though not all of them. The V and J calls and clone size are taken from that table; D and trimming were inferred from the DNA. The sample gives about 160,000 clones, around 85% of which show up once; roughly 9.6% is in the top ten. Trimming stripped 2 bases from V and 2 bases from J, with 10 bases between. CDR1 is SNHLY and CDR2 is FYNNEI in the germline V gene. This CDR3 has 16 amino acids. This clonotype originated in a man aged 60 to 75 with active or convalescent COVID-19. Specimen: peripheral blood. The chain recombines TRBV2 with TRBJ2-6; the D gene is possibly TRBD1 (5 bases). This chain's CDR3 is CASSENPRAGANVLTF. Written as DNA, the CDR3 is TGTGCCAGCAGTGAAAATCCCAGGGCTGGGGCCAACGTCCTGACTTTC.